This T cell receptor (beta chain) was documented in a study of T cell repertoires in cytomegalovirus infection. Across the study: Indications of both CMV infection and matching HLA type were provided by public TCR beta signatures. Findings and caveats of the study: The response measured ex vivo was dominated by TCR beta clonotypes (HLA-C-restricted and CMV-specific).

Per the germline V gene, CDR1 is MDHEN and CDR2 is SYDVKM. V lost 5 bases to trimming and J lost 3 bases; unmatched junction nucleotides: 9. The CDR3 contains 15 residues. This clonotype was detected ten times or more. Its target is not known. TCRdb reanalysed the reads using MiXCR and keeps one entry per CDR3 protein. Among some 220,000 distinct CDR3 sequences, roughly 12% were seen once, and the ten largest hold 1.6%. The genes are TRBV28 and TRBJ2-5; 7 bases line up with TRBD2. Sequencing was carried out using PBMCs. The receptor's source is a human donor in good health (CMV status not recorded). Some clones in this sample may be carry-over from other donors' samples. CDR3 coding DNA: TGTGCCAGCAGTCCCCACGGTGCGGGAGAAGAGACCCAGTACTTC. Translating it yields CASSPHGAGEETQYF.